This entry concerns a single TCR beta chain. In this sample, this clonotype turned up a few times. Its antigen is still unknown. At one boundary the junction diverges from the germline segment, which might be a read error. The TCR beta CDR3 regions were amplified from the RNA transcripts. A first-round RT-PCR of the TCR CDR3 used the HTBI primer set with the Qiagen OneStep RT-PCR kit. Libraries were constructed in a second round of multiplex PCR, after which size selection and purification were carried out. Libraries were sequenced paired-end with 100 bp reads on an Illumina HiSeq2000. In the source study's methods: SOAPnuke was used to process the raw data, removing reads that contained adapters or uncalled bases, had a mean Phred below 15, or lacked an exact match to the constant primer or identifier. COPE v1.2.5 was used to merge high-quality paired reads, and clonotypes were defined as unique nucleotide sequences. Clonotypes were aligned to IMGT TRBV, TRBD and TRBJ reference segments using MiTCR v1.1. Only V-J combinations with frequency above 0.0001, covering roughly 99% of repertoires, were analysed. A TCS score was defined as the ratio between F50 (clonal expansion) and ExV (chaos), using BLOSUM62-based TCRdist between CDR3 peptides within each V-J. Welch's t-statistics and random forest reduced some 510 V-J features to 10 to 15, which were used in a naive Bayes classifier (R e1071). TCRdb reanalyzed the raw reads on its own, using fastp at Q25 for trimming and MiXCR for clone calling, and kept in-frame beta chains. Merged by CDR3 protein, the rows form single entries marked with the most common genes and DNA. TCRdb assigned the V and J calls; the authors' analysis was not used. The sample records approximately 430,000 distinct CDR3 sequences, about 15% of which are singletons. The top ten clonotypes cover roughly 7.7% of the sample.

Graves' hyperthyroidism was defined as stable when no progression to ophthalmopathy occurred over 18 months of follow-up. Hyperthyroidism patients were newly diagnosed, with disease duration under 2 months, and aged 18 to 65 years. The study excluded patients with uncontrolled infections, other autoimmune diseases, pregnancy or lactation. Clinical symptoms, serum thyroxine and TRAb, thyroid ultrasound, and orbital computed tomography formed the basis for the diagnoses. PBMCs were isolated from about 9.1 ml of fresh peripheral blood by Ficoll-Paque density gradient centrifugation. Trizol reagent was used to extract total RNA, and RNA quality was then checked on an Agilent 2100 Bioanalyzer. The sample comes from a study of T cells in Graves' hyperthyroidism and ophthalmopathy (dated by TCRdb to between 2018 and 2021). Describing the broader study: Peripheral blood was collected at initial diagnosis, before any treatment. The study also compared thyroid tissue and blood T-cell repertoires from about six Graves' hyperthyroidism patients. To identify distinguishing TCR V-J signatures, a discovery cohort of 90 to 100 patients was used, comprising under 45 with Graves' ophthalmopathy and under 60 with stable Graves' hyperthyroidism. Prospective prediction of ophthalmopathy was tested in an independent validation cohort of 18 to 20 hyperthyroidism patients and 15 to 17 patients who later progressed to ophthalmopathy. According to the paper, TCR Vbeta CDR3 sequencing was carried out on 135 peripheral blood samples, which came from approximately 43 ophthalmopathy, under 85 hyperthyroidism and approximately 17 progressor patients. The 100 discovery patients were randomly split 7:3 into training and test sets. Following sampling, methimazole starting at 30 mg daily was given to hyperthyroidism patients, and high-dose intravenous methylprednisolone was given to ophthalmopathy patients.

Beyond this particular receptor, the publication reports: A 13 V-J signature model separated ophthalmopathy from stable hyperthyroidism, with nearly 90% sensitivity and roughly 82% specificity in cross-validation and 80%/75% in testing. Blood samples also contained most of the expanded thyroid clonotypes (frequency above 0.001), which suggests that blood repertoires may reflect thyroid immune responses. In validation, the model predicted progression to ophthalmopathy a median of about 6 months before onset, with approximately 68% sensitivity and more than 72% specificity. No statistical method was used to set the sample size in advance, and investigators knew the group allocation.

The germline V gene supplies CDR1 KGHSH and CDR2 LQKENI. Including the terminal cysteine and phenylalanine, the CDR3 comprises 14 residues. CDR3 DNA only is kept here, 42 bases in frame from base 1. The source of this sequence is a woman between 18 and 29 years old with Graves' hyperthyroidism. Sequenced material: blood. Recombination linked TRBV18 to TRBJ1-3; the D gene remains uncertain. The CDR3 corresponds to CANSPSQDLNTIYF. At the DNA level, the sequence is TGTGCCAACTCACCCTCGCAGGATTTGAACACCATATATTTT.